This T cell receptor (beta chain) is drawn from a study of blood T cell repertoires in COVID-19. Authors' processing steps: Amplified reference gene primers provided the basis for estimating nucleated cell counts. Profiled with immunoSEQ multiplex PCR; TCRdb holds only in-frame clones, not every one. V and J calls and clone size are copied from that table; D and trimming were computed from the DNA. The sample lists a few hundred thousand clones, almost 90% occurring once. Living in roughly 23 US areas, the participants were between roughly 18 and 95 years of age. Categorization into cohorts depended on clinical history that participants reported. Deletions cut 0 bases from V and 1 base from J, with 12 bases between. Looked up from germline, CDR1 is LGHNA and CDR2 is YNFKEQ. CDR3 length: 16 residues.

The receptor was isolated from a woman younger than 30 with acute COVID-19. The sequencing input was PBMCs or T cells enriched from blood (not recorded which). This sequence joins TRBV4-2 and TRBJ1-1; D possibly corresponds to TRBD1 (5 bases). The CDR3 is CASSQDRSGKNTEAFF. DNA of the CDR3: TGTGCCAGCAGCCAAGATCGGTCAGGGAAGAACACTGAAGCTTTCTTT.